Listed below are T cell receptor beta chains from one sample, sequenced in a study of blood T cells in healthy people across ages. TCRdb analysed the 5' RACE reads with MiXCR anew, one entry per CDR3 protein. The sample carries 780,000 or so distinct CDR3 sequences, about 61% recorded once. The material sequenced was blood. These receptors originate from a man aged 35-49 years in good health. Each CDR3 is given with its conserved first and last residue. The order of the fields is J gene, D gene, V gene, clone size, CDR3 protein, CDR3 DNA. The D gene is left open where the match is weak. The size field is filled for only some rows; it gives once, few, many or a size class.

j_call: TRBJ2-7; d_call: .; v_call: TRBV29-1; clone_size: once; cdr3_aa: CSVVLGSYEQYF; cdr3_nt: TGCAGCGTTGTGTTAGGGAGCTACGAGCAGTACTTC
j_call: TRBJ1-4; d_call: .; v_call: TRBV5-1; clone_size: few; cdr3_aa: CASSLGDSLTNEKLFF; cdr3_nt: TGCGCCAGCAGCTTAGGAGACAGCCTAACTAATGAAAAACTGTTTTTT
j_call: TRBJ2-7; d_call: TRBD2; v_call: TRBV5-1; clone_size: .; cdr3_aa: CASSFPSGSRGEQYF; cdr3_nt: TGCGCCAGCAGCTTTCCTAGCGGGAGTCGTGGCGAGCAGTACTTC
j_call: TRBJ2-4; d_call: .; v_call: TRBV6-1; clone_size: .; cdr3_aa: CASAAVGGNIQYF; cdr3_nt: TGTGCCAGCGCGGCAGTAGGGGGAAACATTCAGTACTTC
j_call: TRBJ1-4; d_call: .; v_call: TRBV7-2; clone_size: few; cdr3_aa: CASSREGATNEKLFF; cdr3_nt: TGTGCCAGCAGTCGGGAGGGGGCAACTAATGAAAAACTGTTTTTT
j_call: TRBJ2-5; d_call: .; v_call: TRBV6-5; clone_size: few; cdr3_aa: CASSYDSTGRTQYF; cdr3_nt: TGTGCCAGCAGTTACGATAGTACGGGAAGGACCCAGTACTTC
j_call: TRBJ2-1; d_call: .; v_call: TRBV4-1; clone_size: few; cdr3_aa: CASSQVGLAAWNNEQFF; cdr3_nt: TGCGCCAGCAGCCAAGTTGGGCTAGCAGCCTGGAACAATGAGCAGTTCTTC
j_call: TRBJ2-3; d_call: TRBD1; v_call: TRBV6-2/TRBV6-3; clone_size: once; cdr3_aa: CASTYRGFTDTQYF; cdr3_nt: TGTGCCAGCACCTACAGGGGATTTACAGATACGCAGTATTTT
j_call: TRBJ2-3; d_call: TRBD2; v_call: TRBV3-1; clone_size: .; cdr3_aa: CASSQVSGEDTQYF; cdr3_nt: TGTGCCAGCAGCCAAGTTAGCGGGGAAGATACGCAGTATTTT
j_call: TRBJ2-3; d_call: .; v_call: TRBV4-1; clone_size: few; cdr3_aa: CASSLYGDTQYF; cdr3_nt: TGCGCCAGCAGCCTCTACGGAGATACGCAGTATTTT
j_call: TRBJ2-1; d_call: TRBD2; v_call: TRBV27; clone_size: .; cdr3_aa: CASRGLAGGPVGYNEQFF; cdr3_nt: TGTGCCAGCAGGGGACTAGCGGGAGGGCCTGTGGGGTACAATGAGCAGTTCTTC
j_call: TRBJ2-3; d_call: TRBD1; v_call: TRBV20-1; clone_size: .; cdr3_aa: CSARDGDRGRTDTQYF; cdr3_nt: TGCAGTGCTAGAGATGGAGACAGGGGGCGAACAGATACGCAGTATTTT
j_call: TRBJ2-5; d_call: TRBD2; v_call: TRBV4-2; clone_size: few; cdr3_aa: CASSRQDRGRQPRGGEETQYF; cdr3_nt: TGTGCCAGCAGCCGACAAGATCGTGGCCGTCAGCCCCGGGGGGGGGAAGAGACCCAGTACTTC
j_call: TRBJ1-2; d_call: .; v_call: TRBV7-9; clone_size: .; cdr3_aa: CADLMAGEGYTF; cdr3_nt: TGTGCCGACCTAATGGCAGGGGAGGGTTACACCTTC
j_call: TRBJ2-5; d_call: .; v_call: TRBV5-5; clone_size: few; cdr3_aa: CASSLVGPETQYF; cdr3_nt: TGTGCCAGCAGCTTGGTTGGTCCAGAGACCCAGTACTTC
j_call: TRBJ2-5; d_call: TRBD1; v_call: TRBV5-1; clone_size: .; cdr3_aa: CASSFQGDRETQYF; cdr3_nt: TGCGCCAGCAGCTTCCAGGGGGATCGGGAGACCCAGTACTTC
j_call: TRBJ1-2; d_call: .; v_call: TRBV5-1; clone_size: few; cdr3_aa: CASTQAGVGGYTF; cdr3_nt: TGCGCCAGCACCCAGGCGGGGGTTGGTGGCTACACCTTC
j_call: TRBJ2-1; d_call: TRBD1; v_call: TRBV7-8; clone_size: .; cdr3_aa: CASSLTDRDNEQFF; cdr3_nt: TGTGCCAGCAGCTTAACGGACAGGGACAATGAGCAGTTCTTC
j_call: TRBJ2-1; d_call: TRBD1; v_call: TRBV7-9; clone_size: many; cdr3_aa: CASSSTGAAFINEQFF; cdr3_nt: TGTGCCAGCAGTTCAACAGGGGCCGCGTTTATCAATGAGCAGTTCTTC
j_call: TRBJ2-3; d_call: .; v_call: TRBV7-2; clone_size: .; cdr3_aa: CASSLSRSQMNTQYF; cdr3_nt: TGTGCTAGCAGCTTGTCCAGGAGCCAAATGAATACGCAGTATTTT
j_call: TRBJ2-5; d_call: .; v_call: TRBV7-2; clone_size: .; cdr3_aa: CASSLARTPETQYF; cdr3_nt: TGTGCCAGCAGCTTAGCTAGGACACCAGAGACCCAGTACTTC
j_call: TRBJ2-7; d_call: TRBD2; v_call: TRBV9; clone_size: .; cdr3_aa: CASSVEEPTTSADSYEQYF; cdr3_nt: TGTGCCAGCAGCGTTGAAGAACCGACAACTAGCGCAGACTCCTACGAGCAGTACTTC
j_call: TRBJ2-1; d_call: TRBD1; v_call: TRBV28; clone_size: once; cdr3_aa: CASSFFFGTGTTMGSYNEQFF; cdr3_nt: TGTGCCAGCAGTTTTTTTTTCGGGACAGGGACCACTATGGGCTCCTACAATGAGCAGTTCTTC
j_call: TRBJ2-1; d_call: TRBD1; v_call: TRBV7-9; clone_size: .; cdr3_aa: CASSLDRGLHNEQFF; cdr3_nt: TGTGCCAGCAGCTTGGACAGGGGGCTCCACAATGAGCAGTTCTTC
j_call: TRBJ1-2; d_call: TRBD1; v_call: TRBV7-3; clone_size: once; cdr3_aa: CASSLTGLEGYTF; cdr3_nt: TGTGCCAGCAGCCTGACAGGGTTGGAAGGCTACACCTTC
j_call: TRBJ2-1; d_call: .; v_call: TRBV20-1; clone_size: .; cdr3_aa: CSAPRGNEQFF; cdr3_nt: TGCAGTGCTCCTCGGGGCAATGAGCAGTTCTTC